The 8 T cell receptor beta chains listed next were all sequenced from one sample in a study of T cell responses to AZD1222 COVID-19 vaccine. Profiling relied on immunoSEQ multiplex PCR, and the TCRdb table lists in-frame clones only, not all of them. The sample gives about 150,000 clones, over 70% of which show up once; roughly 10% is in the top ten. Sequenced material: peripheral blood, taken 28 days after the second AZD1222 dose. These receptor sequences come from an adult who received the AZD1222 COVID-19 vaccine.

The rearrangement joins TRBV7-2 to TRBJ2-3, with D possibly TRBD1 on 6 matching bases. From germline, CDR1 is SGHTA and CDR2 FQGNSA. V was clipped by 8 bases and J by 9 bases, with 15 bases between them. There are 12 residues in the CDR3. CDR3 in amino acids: CASGTRLETQYF. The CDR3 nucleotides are TGTGCCAGCGGGACACGTCTCGAGACGCAGTATTTT. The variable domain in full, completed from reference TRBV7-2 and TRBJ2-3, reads GAGVSQSPSNKVTEKGKDVELRCDPISGHTALYWYRQSLGQGLEFLIYFQGNSAPDKSGLPSDRFSAERTGGSVSTLTIQRTQQEDSAVYLCASGTRLETQYFGPGTRLTVL.

CDR3 sequence (DNA): TGTGCCACCACCCTAGAGTTTAGCAATCAGCCCCAGCATTTT. It yields the protein CATTLEFSNQPQHF. V is TRBV6-5 and J is TRBJ1-5; unclear D gene. CDR3 length: 14 residues. Germline CDR1 reads MNHEY; CDR2 reads SVGAGI. V gave up 10 bases and J gave up 0 bases, with 13 bases separating them.

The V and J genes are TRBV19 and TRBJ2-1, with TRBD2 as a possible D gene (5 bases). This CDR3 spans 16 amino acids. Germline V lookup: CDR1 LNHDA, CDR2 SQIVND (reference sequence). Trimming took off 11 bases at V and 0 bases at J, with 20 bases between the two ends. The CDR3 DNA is TGTGCCCGGAGAGGGCCTGCCGGGGACTCCTACAATGAGCAGTTCTTC. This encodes CARRGPAGDSYNEQFF. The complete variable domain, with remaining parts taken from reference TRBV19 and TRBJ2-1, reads DGGITQSPKYLFRKEGQNVTLSCEQNLNHDAMYWYRQDPGQGLRLIYYSQIVNDFQKGDIAEGYSVSREKKESFPLTVTSAQKNPTAFYLCARRGPAGDSYNEQFFGPGTRLTVL.

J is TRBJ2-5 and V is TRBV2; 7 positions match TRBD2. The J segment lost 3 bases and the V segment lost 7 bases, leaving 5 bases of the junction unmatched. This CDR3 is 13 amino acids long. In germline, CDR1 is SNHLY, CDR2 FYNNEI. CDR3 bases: TGTGCCAGCATCCTAGCGGAGAAAGAGACCCAGTACTTC. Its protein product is CASILAEKETQYF.

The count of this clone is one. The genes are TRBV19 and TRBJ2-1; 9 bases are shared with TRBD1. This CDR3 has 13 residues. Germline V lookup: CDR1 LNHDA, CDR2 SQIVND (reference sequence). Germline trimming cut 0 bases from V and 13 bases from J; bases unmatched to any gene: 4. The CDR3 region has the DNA TGTGCCAGTAGTATAGATCACAGGGGGCTCCAGTTCTTC. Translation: CASSIDHRGLQFF.

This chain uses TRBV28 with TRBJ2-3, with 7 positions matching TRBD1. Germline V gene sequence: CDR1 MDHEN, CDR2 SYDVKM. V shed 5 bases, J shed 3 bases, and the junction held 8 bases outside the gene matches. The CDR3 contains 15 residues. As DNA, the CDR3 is TGTGCCAGCAGTCCTTCAGCAGGGGGTACAGATACGCAGTATTTT. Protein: CASSPSAGGTDTQYF.

DNA of the CDR3: TGTGCCAGCAGCCTGGGGGCGGGAAATAGCAATCAGCCCCAGCATTTT. Amino acids: CASSLGAGNSNQPQHF. The chain carries TRBV13 and TRBJ1-5, with D tentatively TRBD1 (6 bases). The germline V gene has CDR1 PRHDT and CDR2 FYEKMQ (reference sequence). This CDR3 is built from 16 residues. V lost 5 bases and J lost 0, with 14 bases in between.

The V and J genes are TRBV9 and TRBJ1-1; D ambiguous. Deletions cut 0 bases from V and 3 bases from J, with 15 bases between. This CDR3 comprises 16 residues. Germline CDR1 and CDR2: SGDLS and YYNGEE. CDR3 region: CASSVGPGKKDTEAFF. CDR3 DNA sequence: TGTGCCAGCAGCGTAGGTCCAGGAAAAAAAGACACTGAAGCTTTCTTT.